This T cell receptor (beta chain) was documented in a study of blood T cell repertoires in COVID-19 (dated by TCRdb to 2018 to 2021). The study in broad terms: Samples from collaborators originated in the United States, Italy and Spain and spanned both the acute and convalescent phases of COVID-19. The material from the prospective study consisted of cDNA or gDNA derived from T cells, B-cell-depleted T cells, or PBMCs. Subjects who had been exposed to COVID-19, were actively infected with it, or had recovered from it provided the deeply sampled blood TCRbeta repertoires that made up the dataset. The repertoires were released in a freely available public database meant as a resource for research on the immune response to SARS-CoV-2. The samples were drawn from the first 160 participants of the ongoing ImmuneRACE study and from roughly 1,300 subjects provided by 6 global collaborators. The sample metadata nearly always contained a de-identified subject ID, COVID-19 status, age in years and sex. Where available, HLA class I and class II types were taken from metadata supplied by the sample provider and were not determined by assay-based typing. The investigation overall reported the following: The amount of clinical and demographic metadata varied by source and participant and was provided uncurated.

To note about this clone: Its specific antigen is unknown. Within one base of it there is no much larger clone, and no base qualities were kept.

From the cysteine up to the phenylalanine, the CDR3 has a length of 16 residues. Just the 48-base CDR3 DNA is kept, in frame starting at base 1. Via the germline V gene, CDR1 is SGHTA and CDR2 FQGNSA. V is pruned by 5 bases and J by 6 bases, leaving 14 bases of the junction without a gene match. The immunoSEQ Assay, a bias-controlled multiplex PCR, was used to amplify TCRbeta CDR3 regions from genomic DNA. In the original analysis: Nucleated cell counts per sample were estimated from amplification of reference gene primers within the assay. To quantify the absolute abundance of each unique TCRbeta CDR3 rearrangement, sequence reads were collapsed and filtered. For each sample, productive Simpson clonality was calculated as the square root of Simpson's diversity index across productive rearrangements. TCRdb provides this immuneACCESS table in a form limited to in-frame rearrangements. Some clones are lacking; in checked studies, under half of them reflect an unresolved V gene, and why the rest are absent is not known. For V, J and clone size, that table is used; D and trimming come from the DNA. This sample holds 60,000 or so clones; 70% to 90% were observed only once. The leading ten clones occupy about 16% of the sample.

The collaborating institutions used their own protocols to collect whole blood in K2EDTA tubes. For TCRbeta analysis, collaborators shipped samples as frozen whole blood, isolated PBMCs, or DNA extracted from either of those sample types. The sequenced sample was peripheral blood. This TCR was sampled from a human donor in a cohort sampled during active COVID-19. The rearranged segments are TRBV7-2 and TRBJ2-7; 9 central bases correspond to TRBD1. The CDR3 sequence is CASSPYPGQGFAEQYF. The DNA sequence follows: TGTGCCAGCAGCCCCTACCCGGGACAGGGATTCGCCGAGCAGTACTTC.